These 31 T cell receptor beta chains were sequenced from one sample in a study of blood T cell repertoires in COVID-19. The assay was immunoSEQ multiplex PCR, and TCRdb's table has in-frame clones only and misses some. The sample lists 200,000 to 300,000 clones, 80% to 85% seen once, with 4.2% in the top ten. The sample comprised peripheral blood. The receptors were gathered from a man in his sixties with acute or convalescent COVID-19.

The DNA of the CDR3 is TGTGCCAGCAGCGAAGGGGATTGGGAGCAGTTCTTC. Its protein product is CASSEGDWEQFF. This rearrangement joins TRBV9 to TRBJ2-1; D may be TRBD1 (5 bases). The CDR3 runs 12 residues. V was shortened by 3 bases and J by 10 bases, with 11 bases between the two germline ends. CDR1 is SGDLS and CDR2 is YYNGEE in the germline V gene.

The chain links TRBV6-5 to TRBJ1-1, with a possible D match to TRBD1 (6 bases). Germline V gene sequence: CDR1 MNHEY, CDR2 SVGAGI. V was shortened by 2 bases and J by 0 bases, with 13 bases between the two germline ends. CDR3 length: 16 amino acids. The CDR3 nucleotides are TGTGCCAGCAGTTACAATTACAGGGCTTTGAACACTGAAGCTTTCTTT. Translated, it gives CASSYNYRALNTEAFF.

The V gene is TRBV5-4, the J gene TRBJ2-1, with TRBD2 matching over 14 bases. Germline V gene data show CDR1 as SGHNT and CDR2 as YYREEE (reference sequence). V lost 0 bases, J lost 6 bases, and 11 bases stayed unmatched. The CDR3 loop spans 19 amino acids. The CDR3 protein is CASSLVGTSGSIPINEQFF. CDR3 coding DNA: TGTGCCAGCAGCTTGGTGGGGACTAGCGGGAGCATTCCAATCAATGAGCAGTTCTTC.

This chain connects TRBV19 to TRBJ1-2; TRBD1 matches at 10 bases. With V trimmed by 7 bases and J by 8 bases, 7 bases remained unmatched. This CDR3 spans 13 amino acids. Germline values: CDR1 LNHDA, CDR2 SQIVND (reference sequence). The CDR3 is CASTGDRGRGYTF. CDR3 sequence (DNA): TGTGCCAGTACCGGGGACAGGGGCAGGGGCTACACCTTC.

The chain couples TRBV6-5 to TRBJ2-7; TRBD1 matches 8 bases. The trim removed 6 bases at V and 5 bases at J, leaving 9 bases unmatched. Germline loops: CDR1 MNHEY, CDR2 SVGAGI. This CDR3 contains 14 residues. In DNA, the CDR3 is TGTGCCAGCAGCCTCAGGGGGCGCGCCCACGAGCAGTACTTC. Amino acids: CASSLRGRAHEQYF.

The chain recombines TRBV28 with TRBJ2-7; D is unresolved. In germline, CDR1 is MDHEN, CDR2 SYDVKM. V lost 6 bases and J 0 bases, leaving 12 bases between the germline ends. This CDR3 has 14 amino acids. The CDR3 here is CASRRIPSSYEQYF. CDR3 sequence (DNA): TGTGCCAGCAGGCGAATCCCTAGCTCCTACGAGCAGTACTTC.

This chain connects TRBV18 to TRBJ1-1; TRBD1 matches 7 bases. With V trimmed by 2 bases and J by 3 bases, 12 bases remained unmatched. Germline V CDR1 and CDR2: KGHSH, LQKENI. This CDR3 contains 17 residues. The CDR3 loop reads CASSPFEGAVVDTEAFF. CDR3 DNA sequence: TGTGCCAGCTCACCATTCGAGGGGGCCGTGGTAGACACTGAAGCTTTCTTT.

Remarks on this clone: One end of the junction fails to match germline, which may point to a read error. The J gene is TRBJ1-5, the V gene TRBV6-5, with TRBD1 matching over 10 bases. The CDR3 is 10 amino acids. The germline gives CDR1 MNHEY, CDR2 SVGAGI. The CDR3, as DNA: TGTGCCAGCCGGGACAGGGGCACGTATTTT. It is translated as CASRDRGTYF.

This clone was observed a handful of times. The chain uses TRBV19 and TRBJ2-5; D may be TRBD1 (5 bases). The germline V gene encodes CDR1 LNHDA and CDR2 SQIVND (reference sequence). Trimming took 5 bases from V and 7 from J, leaving 14 bases between them. The CDR3 is 13 residues long. The CDR3 DNA is TGTGCCAGTAGTCCCAGGGATATTTGGACCCAGTACTTC. Translating it yields CASSPRDIWTQYF.

The rearrangement links TRBV2 to TRBJ1-4; D gene ambiguous. Deletions cut 8 bases from V and 2 bases from J, with 12 bases between. This CDR3 has 14 residues. Looked up from germline, CDR1 is SNHLY and CDR2 is FYNNEI. CDR3 loop: CASSDLRTNEKLFF. The CDR3 DNA is TGTGCCAGCTCTGATCTGAGGACTAATGAAAAACTGTTTTTT.

The rearrangement uses TRBV28 and TRBJ1-5, with D possibly matching TRBD1 (6 bases). CDR3 size: 15 residues. V shed 4 bases and J shed 3 bases, with 13 bases lying between them. CDR1 and CDR2 from the germline V gene are MDHEN and SYDVKM. CDR3 DNA sequence: TGTGCCAGCAGTTCTTGGGACACCTTCAATCAGCCCCAGCATTTT. Translated, it gives CASSSWDTFNQPQHF.

This rearrangement joins TRBV2 to TRBJ2-7; no clear D. The CDR3 sequence is 14 residues long. V shed 6 bases and J shed 4 bases, with 16 bases lying between them. The V gene's germline CDR1 is SNHLY and CDR2 FYNNEI. This chain's CDR3 is CASRLQPPRYEQYF. As DNA, the CDR3 is TGTGCCAGCAGACTTCAACCCCCCAGGTACGAGCAGTACTTC.

The J gene is TRBJ1-5, the V gene TRBV19; 7 nucleotides match TRBD1. The CDR3 is 13 residues long. Germline V lookup: CDR1 LNHDA, CDR2 SQIVND (reference sequence). V shed 4 bases, J shed 10 bases, and the junction held 7 bases outside the gene matches. The CDR3: CASSTDRFGPQHF. CDR3 nucleotides: TGTGCCAGTAGTACGGACAGGTTCGGCCCCCAGCATTTT.

This clone came up once. This chain connects TRBV11-2 to TRBJ2-7; no definite D call. Trimming shortened V by 4 bases and J by 1 base, and 5 bases separated the two germline ends. This CDR3 has 12 residues. Germline lookup yields CDR1 SGHAT and CDR2 FQNNGV. In DNA form, the CDR3 reads TGTGCCAGCAGCTCACTTTCCTACGAGCAGTACTTC. This gives the protein CASSSLSYEQYF.

The chain has TRBV12-3 or TRBV12-4 and TRBJ2-4; 9 bases are shared with TRBD1. The ends lost 6 bases at V and 5 bases at J; junction bases unmatched: 2. This CDR3 comprises 13 residues. The CDR3 nucleotides are TGTGCCAGCAGGGGACAGGGACAAAACATTCAGTACTTC. As protein: CASRGQGQNIQYF.

The sample holds a few counts of this clone. J is TRBJ2-3 and V is TRBV24-1, with 8 nucleotides matching TRBD1. The trim removed 3 bases at V and 4 bases at J, leaving 8 bases unmatched. In germline, CDR1 is KGHDR, CDR2 SFDVKD. The CDR3 covers 16 residues. CDR3 amino acids: CATSDRGQGLADTQYF. The CDR3, as DNA: TGTGCCACCAGTGATCGAGGACAGGGTCTTGCAGATACGCAGTATTTT.

This clone was recorded once. The rearrangement joins TRBV5-4 to TRBJ2-5; TRBD2 matches 14 bases. This CDR3 is 16 amino acids long. CDR1 and CDR2 (germline): SGHNT, YYREEE (reference sequence). The trim removed 2 bases at V and 4 bases at J, leaving 4 bases unmatched. The CDR3 loop reads CASSFGLAGGGETQYF. The CDR3 DNA reads TGTGCCAGCAGCTTCGGACTAGCGGGGGGCGGAGAGACCCAGTACTTC.

The gene calls are TRBV6-4 and TRBJ2-3; D gene unclear. Germline CDR1 and CDR2: MRHNA and SNTAGT. This CDR3 is 14 amino acids long. V was clipped by 4 bases and J by 3 bases, with 11 bases between them. The CDR3 DNA reads as TGTGCCAGCAGTGTTTCCGCGGAAACAGATACGCAGTATTTT. It yields the protein CASSVSAETDTQYF.

The chain is built from TRBV18 and TRBJ2-3, with D unclear. Germline assignment: CDR1 KGHSH and CDR2 LQKENI. V was pared by 2 bases and J by 4 bases, with 10 bases between. The CDR3 is 14 amino acids. CDR3 sequence: CASSPARSADTQYF. The CDR3 bases are TGTGCCAGCTCACCAGCTAGGAGTGCAGATACGCAGTATTTT. The full variable domain, rest sourced from reference TRBV18 and TRBJ2-3, is NAGVMQNPRHLVRRRGQEARLRCSPMKGHSHVYWYRQLPEEGLKFMVYLQKENIIDESGMPKERFSAEFPKEGPSILRIQQVVRGDSAAYFCASSPARSADTQYFGPGTRLTVL.

V is TRBV27 and J is TRBJ1-2; 7 bases fit TRBD1. From germline, CDR1 is MNHEY and CDR2 SMNVEV (reference sequence). V dropped 10 bases and J dropped 0; count of bases not matched to a gene: 8. The CDR3 totals 14 residues. CDR3 amino acids: CATHPGGANYGYTF. The CDR3 DNA reads as TGTGCCACCCATCCAGGGGGAGCTAACTATGGCTACACCTTC.

The V gene is TRBV6-5, the J gene TRBJ1-4; 8 positions match TRBD1. The J segment lost 2 bases and the V segment lost 6 bases, leaving 5 bases of the junction unmatched. This CDR3 spans 15 amino acids. CDR1 is MNHEY and CDR2 is SVGAGI in the germline V gene. The CDR3 DNA is TGTGCCAGCAGGCGGAACAGGGGGACTAATGAAAAACTGTTTTTT. Encoded protein: CASRRNRGTNEKLFF.

In this sample, this clone turned up a few times. V and J are TRBV10-2 and TRBJ1-2; 8 bases are shared with TRBD1. Germline CDR1 and CDR2: WSHSY and SAAADI. With V trimmed by 6 bases and J by 2 bases, 11 bases remained unmatched. This CDR3 region has 16 residues. The CDR3 nucleotides are TGCGCCAGCAGGCCGACAGGGGCATTCAGAAACTATGGCTACACCTTC. This encodes CASRPTGAFRNYGYTF.

This chain connects TRBV6-2 or TRBV6-3 to TRBJ1-2, with TRBD1 matching 7 bases. This CDR3 spans 14 amino acids. Looked up from germline, CDR1 is MNHEY and CDR2 is SVGEGT. V trimming: 2 bases; J trimming: 4 bases; junction bases outside the gene matches: 4. DNA for the CDR3: TGTGCCAGCAGTTACACCGACAGGGTCTATGGCTACACCTTC. This gives the protein CASSYTDRVYGYTF.

The rearrangement joins TRBV11-2 to TRBJ1-4, with unresolved D. Germline CDR1 reads SGHAT; CDR2 reads FQNNGV. The CDR3 length is 13 residues. The germline V and J ends were trimmed by 5 bases and 6 bases, with 10 bases remaining between them. Here the CDR3 reads CASSREAHEKLFF. The CDR3 DNA reads as TGTGCCAGCAGCCGAGAGGCCCATGAAAAACTGTTTTTT. Based on the CDR3 plus reference TRBV11-2 and TRBJ1-4, the full variable domain is EAGVAQSPRYKIIEKRQSVAFWCNPISGHATLYWYQQILGQGPKLLIQFQNNGVVDDSQLPKDRFSAERLKGVDSTLKIQPAKLEDSAVYLCASSREAHEKLFFGSGTQLSVL.

The gene calls are TRBV10-3 and TRBJ2-3; 12 bases line up with TRBD2. CDR1 ENHRY and CDR2 SYGVKD come from the germline V gene. With 4 bases clipped from V and 4 bases from J, the junction kept 6 bases outside the gene matches. The CDR3 consists of 16 residues. The CDR3, as DNA: TGTGCCATCAGTGGGCTAGCGGGGGGGAAGTCAGATACGCAGTATTTT. Protein: CAISGLAGGKSDTQYF.

The chain carries TRBV3-1 (or the pseudogene TRBV3-2) and TRBJ2-7, with no clear D. CDR1 LGHDT and CDR2 YNNKEL come from the germline V gene (reference sequence). This CDR3 contains 12 residues. Trimming shortened V by 0 bases and J by 7 bases, and 7 bases separated the two germline ends. The CDR3 DNA is TGTGCCAGCAGCCAAGATAAGAGGGAGCAGTACTTC. Translation gives CASSQDKREQYF.

The V and J genes are TRBV5-4 and TRBJ2-1; possibly TRBD1 for D (5 bases). This CDR3 region has 13 residues. V dropped 4 bases and J dropped 9 bases, with 14 bases sitting between them. In germline, CDR1 is SGHNT, CDR2 YYREEE (reference sequence). CDR3 sequence (DNA): TGTGCCAGCAGCATTTACACAGGAAGTGAGCAGTTCTTC. Translated: CASSIYTGSEQFF.

This chain links TRBV20-1 with TRBJ2-3; no firm D call. Germline CDR1 and CDR2: DFQATT and SNEGSKA (reference sequence). V was shortened by 3 bases and J by 0 bases, with 7 bases between the two germline ends. CDR3 length: 13 residues. The CDR3 region has the DNA TGCAGTGCTAGTGGCGGTAGCACAGATACGCAGTATTTT. Amino acids: CSASGGSTDTQYF.

The chain employs TRBV14 and TRBJ2-7, with 8 nucleotides matching TRBD1. CDR1 and CDR2 from the germline V gene are SGHDN and FVKESK. Trimming at V came to 9 bases and at J to 0 bases, leaving 13 bases not matched to a gene. The CDR3 loop spans 16 amino acids. The DNA for the CDR3 is TGTGCCAGGTCAGGGGGCGGACTTACAGTCTCCTACGAGCAGTACTTC. It is translated as CARSGGGLTVSYEQYF. Using reference TRBV14 and TRBJ2-7 for the parts outside the CDR3, the full variable domain is EAGVTQFPSHSVIEKGQTVTLRCDPISGHDNLYWYRRVMGKEIKFLLHFVKESKQDESGMPNNRFLAERTGGTYSTLKVQPAELEDSGVYFCARSGGGLTVSYEQYFGPGTRLTVT.

This chain joins TRBV19 and TRBJ1-5; D is perhaps TRBD1 (5 bases). The CDR3 consists of 17 residues. Germline V gene data show CDR1 as LNHDA and CDR2 as SQIVND (reference sequence). V was cut by 3 bases and J by 2 bases, with 17 bases left in between. This chain's CDR3 is CASSMFPGPRGNQPQHF. In DNA form, the CDR3 reads TGTGCCAGTAGTATGTTTCCAGGGCCACGAGGCAATCAGCCCCAGCATTTT.

The chain joins TRBV27 to TRBJ2-1; D is ambiguous. V lost 4 bases, J lost 0 bases, and 10 bases lay in between. Germline CDR1 reads MNHEY; CDR2 reads SMNVEV (reference sequence). This CDR3 comprises 15 residues. The CDR3 nucleotides are TGTGCCAGCAGTTCGGCCCCGGGCTCCTACAATGAGCAGTTCTTC. Its translation: CASSSAPGSYNEQFF.